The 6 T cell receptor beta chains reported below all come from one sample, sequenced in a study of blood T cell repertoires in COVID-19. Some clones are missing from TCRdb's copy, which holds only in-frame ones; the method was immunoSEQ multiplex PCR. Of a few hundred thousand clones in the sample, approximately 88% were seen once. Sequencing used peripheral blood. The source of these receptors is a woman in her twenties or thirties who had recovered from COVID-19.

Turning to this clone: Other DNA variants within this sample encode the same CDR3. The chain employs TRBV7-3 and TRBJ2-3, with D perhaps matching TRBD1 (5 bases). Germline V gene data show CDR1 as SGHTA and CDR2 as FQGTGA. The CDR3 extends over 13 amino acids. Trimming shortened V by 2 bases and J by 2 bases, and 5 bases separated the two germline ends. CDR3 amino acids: CASSLGATDTQYF. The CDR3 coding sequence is TGTGCCAGCAGCTTAGGGGCCACAGATACGCAGTATTTT.

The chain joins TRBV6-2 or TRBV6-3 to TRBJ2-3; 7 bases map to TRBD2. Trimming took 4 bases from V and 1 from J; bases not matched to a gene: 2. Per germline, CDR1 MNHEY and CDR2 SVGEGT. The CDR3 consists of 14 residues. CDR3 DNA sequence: TGTGCCAGCAGTTCCAGCGGGGGCACAGATACGCAGTATTTT. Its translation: CASSSSGGTDTQYF.

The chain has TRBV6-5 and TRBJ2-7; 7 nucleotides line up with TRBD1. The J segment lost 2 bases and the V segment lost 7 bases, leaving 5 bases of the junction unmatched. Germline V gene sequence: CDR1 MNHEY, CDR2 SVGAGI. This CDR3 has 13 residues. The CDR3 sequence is CASTRDRAYEQYF. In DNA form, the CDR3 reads TGTGCCAGCACCCGGGACAGAGCCTACGAGCAGTACTTC.

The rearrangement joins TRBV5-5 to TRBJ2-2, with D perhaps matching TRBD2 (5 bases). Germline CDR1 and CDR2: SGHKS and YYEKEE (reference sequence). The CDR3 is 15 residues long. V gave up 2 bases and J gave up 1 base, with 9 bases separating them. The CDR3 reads CASSFVGGNTGELFF. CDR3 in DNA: TGTGCCAGCAGCTTCGTCGGAGGGAACACCGGGGAGCTGTTTTTT. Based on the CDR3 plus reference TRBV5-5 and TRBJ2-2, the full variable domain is DAGVTQSPTHLIKTRGQQVTLRCSPISGHKSVSWYQQVLGQGPQFIFQYYEKEERGRGNFPDRFSARQFPNYSSELNVNALLLGDSALYLCASSFVGGNTGELFFGEGSRLTVL.

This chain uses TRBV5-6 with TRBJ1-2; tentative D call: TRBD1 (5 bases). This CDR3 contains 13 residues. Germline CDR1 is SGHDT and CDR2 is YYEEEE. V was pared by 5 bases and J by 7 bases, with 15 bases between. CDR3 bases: TGTGCCAGCAGAGACCCCGGGGGGACTGGCTACACCTTC. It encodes CASRDPGGTGYTF.

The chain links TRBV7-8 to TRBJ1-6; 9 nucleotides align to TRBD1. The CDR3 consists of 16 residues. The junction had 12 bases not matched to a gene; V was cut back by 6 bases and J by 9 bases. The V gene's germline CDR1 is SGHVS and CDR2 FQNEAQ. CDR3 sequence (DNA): TGTGCCAGCAGATTAACTTCCGGGACAGGGTTTTCACCCCTCCACTTT. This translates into CASRLTSGTGFSPLHF.